Listed below are T cell receptor beta chains from one sample, sequenced in a study of cytotoxic CD8 clonotypes in ibrutinib-treated CLL. Assay: immunoSEQ multiplex PCR; the TCRdb copy retains only in-frame clones and omits some. The data show tens of thousands of clones, less than 85% seen once. The material sequenced was PBMCs, taken after 24 months of ibrutinib treatment. These TCRs come from a human donor with chronic lymphocytic leukemia. CDR3s include the opening cysteine and the closing phenylalanine or tryptophan. Fields, in order: J gene, D gene, clone size, V gene, CDR3 DNA, CDR3 protein. A D gene is named only where the DNA matches it firmly. Expanded clones are given a class, and other clones once, few, many or no size at all.

J: TRBJ2-4; D: TRBD2; size: once; V: TRBV7-2; DNA: TGTGCCAGCAGGCCCACTAGCGGGAGCCCAAACATTCAGTACTTC; CDR3: CASRPTSGSPNIQYF
J: TRBJ2-2; D: .; size: .; V: TRBV5-1; DNA: TGCGCCAGCACCCTCTCGGTCACCGGGGAGCTGTTTTTT; CDR3: CASTLSVTGELFF
J: TRBJ1-1; D: TRBD1; size: .; V: TRBV7-8; DNA: TGTGCCAGCAGCACGCAGGGGGCGGACACTGAAGCTTTCTTT; CDR3: CASSTQGADTEAFF
J: TRBJ2-7; D: .; size: .; V: TRBV5-1; DNA: TGCGCCAGCAGCTTGGAGGGTGGGAGGTTTGGAGAGCAGTACTTC; CDR3: CASSLEGGRFGEQYF
J: TRBJ2-3; D: TRBD2; size: .; V: TRBV9; DNA: TGTGCCAGCAGCGTAGAAGCGGGAGGACTTTCAGATACGCAGTATTTT; CDR3: CASSVEAGGLSDTQYF
J: TRBJ1-1; D: TRBD1; size: .; V: TRBV9; DNA: TGTGCCAGCAGCCACAGGGGAATGAACACTGAAGCTTTCTTT; CDR3: CASSHRGMNTEAFF
J: TRBJ1-4; D: .; size: .; V: TRBV5-5; DNA: TGTGCCAGCAGCTTGGAGGGGACCTCTAATGAAAAACTGTTTTTT; CDR3: CASSLEGTSNEKLFF
J: TRBJ2-1; D: .; size: .; V: TRBV20-1; DNA: TGCAGTGCAAAGACGCAGCTCGAGCAGTTCTTC; CDR3: CSAKTQLEQFF
J: TRBJ2-7; D: .; size: .; V: TRBV4-3; DNA: TGCGCCAGCAGCCAGTGGAGGGGGTTAATGACCTACGAGCAGTACTTC; CDR3: CASSQWRGLMTYEQYF
J: TRBJ1-4; D: TRBD1; size: .; V: TRBV10-3; DNA: TGTGCCATCAAGGGGACAGATAATGAAAAACTGTTTTTT; CDR3: CAIKGTDNEKLFF
J: TRBJ2-7; D: TRBD1; size: .; V: TRBV7-9; DNA: TGTGCCAGCAGCTCGAACCACAGGGGAGTCGGTGGAAAGCAGTACTTC; CDR3: CASSSNHRGVGGKQYF
J: TRBJ2-1; D: TRBD2; size: .; V: TRBV27; DNA: TGTGCCAGCTACACCCGGGGGAGCGGGAGGTATGATGAGCAGTTCTTC; CDR3: CASYTRGSGRYDEQFF
J: TRBJ2-5; D: .; size: .; V: TRBV5-1; DNA: TGCGCCAGCAGCCCCGACGGGTTCGAGACCCAGTACTTC; CDR3: CASSPDGFETQYF
J: TRBJ1-5; D: .; size: .; V: TRBV2; DNA: TGTGCCAGCAGTCCACAATATCAGCCCCAGCATTTT; CDR3: CASSPQYQPQHF
J: TRBJ1-5; D: .; size: .; V: TRBV10-3; DNA: TGTGCCATCAGTGAGAACCCAGGGAGCAATCAGCCCCAGCATTTT; CDR3: CAISENPGSNQPQHF
J: TRBJ1-2; D: .; size: .; V: TRBV20-1; DNA: TGCAGTGCTCGCCCAGGGGTTGGCTACACCTTC; CDR3: CSARPGVGYTF
J: TRBJ2-1; D: TRBD2; size: .; V: TRBV28; DNA: TGTGCCAGCAGTCTAGCGGACTCCCTCTCCTACAATGAGCAGTTCTTC; CDR3: CASSLADSLSYNEQFF
J: TRBJ2-1; D: .; size: .; V: TRBV12-2; DNA: TGTGCAAGTCGCTTAGAGACTAGCGGGCTAAGGTATGAGCAGTTCTTC; CDR3: CASRLETSGLRYEQFF
J: TRBJ1-1; D: TRBD1; size: .; V: TRBV6-1; DNA: TGTGCCAGCAGTCGGCCGACAGGGGTTGCTGAAGCTTTCTTT; CDR3: CASSRPTGVAEAFF
J: TRBJ2-3; D: .; size: .; V: TRBV6-1; DNA: TGTGCCAGCAGTGATACCAGCGGAGCTAGCACAGATACGCAGTATTTT; CDR3: CASSDTSGASTDTQYF
J: TRBJ1-5; D: .; size: .; V: TRBV19; DNA: TGTGCCAGTAGCAATAAACAGGGATTCGGCAATCAGCCCCAGCATTTT; CDR3: CASSNKQGFGNQPQHF
J: TRBJ2-5; D: .; size: .; V: TRBV7-3; DNA: TGTGCCAGCAGCCGAGAGATACAAGAGACCCAGTACTTC; CDR3: CASSREIQETQYF
J: TRBJ1-1; D: .; size: .; V: TRBV30; DNA: TGTGCCTGGAGTGTGAACTTTGGGAAAGGGGGCACTGAAGCTTTCTTT; CDR3: CAWSVNFGKGGTEAFF
J: TRBJ2-7; D: .; size: few; V: TRBV20-1; DNA: TGCAGCCCTAGCAGGAACTACGAGCAGTACTTC; CDR3: CSPSRNYEQYF
J: TRBJ2-7; D: TRBD1; size: .; V: TRBV9; DNA: TGTGCCAGCAGTAGGGGACAGGGGAGGCACGAGCAGTACTTC; CDR3: CASSRGQGRHEQYF
J: TRBJ2-3; D: TRBD1; size: .; V: TRBV10-3; DNA: TGTGCCATCAGTGGACAGGGTCCCACAGATACGCAGTATTTT; CDR3: CAISGQGPTDTQYF
J: TRBJ1-5; D: .; size: .; V: TRBV2; DNA: TGTGCCAGCAGTGAGACAGGAAATCAGCCCCAGCATTTT; CDR3: CASSETGNQPQHF
J: TRBJ1-1; D: .; size: .; V: TRBV6-5; DNA: TGTGCCAGCAGTCGAGGGTTATCGGCTGAAGCTTTCTTT; CDR3: CASSRGLSAEAFF
J: TRBJ2-5; D: .; size: .; V: TRBV7-2; DNA: TGTGCCAGCAGCTTGGGCAGGGGAATCCAAGAGACCCAGTACTTC; CDR3: CASSLGRGIQETQYF
J: TRBJ2-7; D: .; size: .; V: TRBV6-6; DNA: TGTGCCAGCAGTTACCCGACGGCAGGGGACGTCCACGAGCAGTACTTC; CDR3: CASSYPTAGDVHEQYF
J: TRBJ2-3; D: TRBD2; size: .; V: TRBV7-3; DNA: TGTGCCAGCAGCTTACTGGGCCTAGCGGGGGGCACAGATACGCAGTATTTT; CDR3: CASSLLGLAGGTDTQYF
J: TRBJ2-7; D: .; size: .; V: TRBV9; DNA: TGTGCCAGCAGCGTAGCGACTAGGGGCTACGAGCAGTACTTC; CDR3: CASSVATRGYEQYF
J: TRBJ2-2; D: .; size: .; V: TRBV9; DNA: TGTGCCAGCAGCGTCGAGTACGGGGAGCTGTTTTTT; CDR3: CASSVEYGELFF
J: TRBJ1-1; D: TRBD1; size: .; V: TRBV7-9; DNA: TGTGCCAGCAGCTCACCGGGACAGGGACTCCCAGAAGCTTTCTTT; CDR3: CASSSPGQGLPEAFF
J: TRBJ2-7; D: TRBD1; size: .; V: TRBV7-9; DNA: TGTGCCAGCAGCCACGCCGGGACAGGGACCTCACGGTCCTACGAGCAGTACTTC; CDR3: CASSHAGTGTSRSYEQYF
J: TRBJ2-7; D: .; size: once; V: TRBV5-1; DNA: TGCGCCAGCAGCCCAGGGACACTAACCTACGAGCAGTACTTC; CDR3: CASSPGTLTYEQYF
J: TRBJ2-1; D: TRBD2; size: .; V: TRBV11-2; DNA: TGTGCCAGCAGCACGGGACTAGCGGGCTACAATGAGCAGTTCTTC; CDR3: CASSTGLAGYNEQFF
J: TRBJ2-1; D: .; size: .; V: TRBV19; DNA: TGTGCCAGTAAGGGGGGTAATGAGCAGTTCTTC; CDR3: CASKGGNEQFF
J: TRBJ2-1; D: .; size: .; V: TRBV4-3; DNA: TGCGCCAGCAGCCGAACAGGGGAGGCGGGGCAGTTCTTC; CDR3: CASSRTGEAGQFF
J: TRBJ1-2; D: TRBD1; size: .; V: TRBV27; DNA: TGTGCCAGCAGTTCCACGACAGGGGATTTTGGCTACACCTTC; CDR3: CASSSTTGDFGYTF
J: TRBJ2-3; D: .; size: .; V: TRBV19; DNA: TGTGCCAGTAGCGTCGCGGGATGGGGCACAGATACGCAGTATTTT; CDR3: CASSVAGWGTDTQYF
J: TRBJ2-5; D: TRBD2; size: .; V: TRBV7-2; DNA: TGTGCCAGCAGCCGTAGCGGGAGCGTTTTGGAGACCCAGTACTTC; CDR3: CASSRSGSVLETQYF
J: TRBJ2-1; D: .; size: many; V: TRBV19; DNA: TGTGCCAGTAGTATCGGAGGGGAGGCCTACAATGAGCAGTTCTTC; CDR3: CASSIGGEAYNEQFF
J: TRBJ1-4; D: .; size: .; V: TRBV5-1; DNA: TGCGCCAGCAGCTTGGTTGGGGCTAATGAAAAACTGTTTTTT; CDR3: CASSLVGANEKLFF
J: TRBJ1-3; D: .; size: .; V: TRBV6-1; DNA: TGTGCCAGCAGTGAATTTAAACAGGGAGGTTCGAACACCATATATTTT; CDR3: CASSEFKQGGSNTIYF